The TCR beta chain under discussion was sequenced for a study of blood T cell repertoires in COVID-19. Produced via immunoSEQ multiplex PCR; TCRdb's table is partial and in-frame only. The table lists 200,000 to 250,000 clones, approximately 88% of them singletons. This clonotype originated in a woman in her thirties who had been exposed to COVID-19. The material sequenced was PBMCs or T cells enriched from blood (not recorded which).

The CDR3 bases are TGTGCCAGTAGTACGGGACTAGCGGGCCTAAGGTCCGGGGAGCTGTTTTTT. Its protein product is CASSTGLAGLRSGELFF. The J gene is TRBJ2-2, the V gene TRBV19, with TRBD2 identical over 12 bases. The CDR3 has 17 amino acids. CDR1 and CDR2 (germline): LNHDA, SQIVND (reference sequence). Trimming removed 4 bases from V and 6 bases from J; junction bases left unmatched: 9.